Included here is one T cell receptor (beta chain) sequence, with context. What it binds is not known. The entry originates in a study of shared clonotypes between healthy human individuals. Whole-study findings and limits: What limited the represented genetic and exposure-history diversity was the small number of donors.

Some clones are missing from TCRdb's copy, which holds only in-frame ones; the method was immunoSEQ multiplex PCR. The sample yields approximately 2,200,000 clones, more than 85% seen once. CD45RO negativity and positive selection for CCR7 defined naive CD8 cells, a population that excluded terminally differentiated effector memory CD45RA+ cells. Those who donated, Caucasian adults without exception, all lived in Nashville, Tennessee. Source material: naive CD8+ T cells from PBMCs. The TCR was taken from a man aged 18 to 30 in good health. Some clones in this sample may be carry-over from other donors' samples.

The DNA of the CDR3 is TGCGCCAGCAGCCAAAGCCGGGAGGGCCTAAATGAGCAGTTCTTC. Translating gives CASSQSREGLNEQFF. This chain joins TRBV4-1 and TRBJ2-1, with 8 nucleotides matching TRBD2. The germline V gene has CDR1 MGHRA and CDR2 YSYEKL. CDR3 length: 15 amino acids. Unmatched junction bases numbered 7, after V lost 2 bases and J lost 7 bases.